A single sample is the source of the 3 T cell receptor beta chains below, sequenced in a study of blood T cell repertoires in COVID-19 (dated by TCRdb to the early 2020s). The method behind the library was the immunoSEQ multiplex PCR assay. Here the immuneACCESS table is served through TCRdb, limited to in-frame sequences with V and J called. Missing clones are a known gap in these copies; in checked studies unresolved V genes cover under half, and the rest lacks a known reason. The table for this sample lists tens of thousands of clones; approximately 86% of them were counted only once. In total, the top ten clones hold roughly 14% of the sample. The sample was peripheral blood. The receptors were gathered from a male donor with acute or convalescent COVID-19.

The rearrangement uses TRBV30 and TRBJ2-7; 12 bases are a match to TRBD1. Germline V gene data show CDR1 as GTSNPN and CDR2 as SVGIG (reference sequence). V lost 8 bases and J lost 7; bases outside the gene matches: 9. The CDR3 sequence is 13 residues long. The CDR3 here is CARDGTGGAEQYF. The DNA of the CDR3 is TGTGCCCGTGACGGGACAGGGGGCGCGGAGCAGTACTTC.

This chain joins TRBV5-5 and TRBJ2-7; D uncertain. The CDR3 is made up of 16 amino acids. The germline V and J ends were trimmed by 4 bases and 1 base, with 18 bases remaining between them. The V gene's germline CDR1 is SGHKS and CDR2 YYEKEE (reference sequence). CDR3 sequence (DNA): TGTGCCAGCAGCCCGGCCGTGGGTAGGAGATCCTACGAGCAGTACTTC. Translated, it gives CASSPAVGRRSYEQYF.

This clone was recorded once. The chain uses TRBV12-2 and TRBJ2-7; the D call TRBD1 from the table was never checked on the DNA. TRBV12-2 is flagged as a pseudogene. This CDR3 is built from 14 residues. CDR3 DNA sequence: TGTGCAAGTCGCTCCCACAGGGGGTCCTACGAGCAGTACTTC. Translated: CASRSHRGSYEQYF.